The rows below give T cell receptor beta chains drawn from one sample of a study of neurological immune-mediated disorders. TCRdb used MiXCR to reprocess the 5' RACE reads, holding one entry per CDR3 protein. The table lists roughly 70,000 distinct CDR3 sequences, roughly 5.5% of them singletons, with about 2.8% in the top ten. Source material: PBMCs. The receptor source for this set is a woman aged 25 to 39 with multiple sclerosis. CDR3s include the opening cysteine and the closing phenylalanine or tryptophan. The order of the fields is CDR3 DNA, CDR3 protein, V gene, J gene, D gene, clone size. A D gene is named only where the DNA matches it firmly. A row's size may be missing; if present it is once, few, many or a size class.

CDR3nt: TGTGCCAGCAGGGGGACCTGGGGCACAGATACGCAGTATTTT
CDR3aa: CASRGTWGTDTQYF
v_gene: TRBV27
j_gene: TRBJ2-3
d_gene: .
abundance: many

CDR3nt: TGCGCCAGCAGCGTACAGGGGGCGATGGACACTAATGAAAAACTGTTTTTT
CDR3aa: CASSVQGAMDTNEKLFF
v_gene: TRBV5-1
j_gene: TRBJ1-4
d_gene: TRBD1
abundance: many

CDR3nt: TGTGCCAGCAGTTACACCGGACAGGGAGTAGCAGATACGCAGTATTTT
CDR3aa: CASSYTGQGVADTQYF
v_gene: TRBV6-5
j_gene: TRBJ2-3
d_gene: TRBD1
abundance: many

CDR3nt: TGCAGTGCTAGAGATCAAGGGGGTTATCAGCCCCAGAATTTT
CDR3aa: CSARDQGGYQPQNF
v_gene: TRBV20-1
j_gene: TRBJ1-5
d_gene: .
abundance: many

CDR3nt: TGTGCCAGCAGCTTGAGCGGGGGGGGATCCTACGAGCAGTACTTC
CDR3aa: CASSLSGGGSYEQYF
v_gene: TRBV7-8
j_gene: TRBJ2-7
d_gene: TRBD2
abundance: many

CDR3nt: TGCAGTGCTAGAGATTCCCAGCGGGGGGACACAGATACGCAGTATTTT
CDR3aa: CSARDSQRGDTDTQYF
v_gene: TRBV20-1
j_gene: TRBJ2-3
d_gene: TRBD2
abundance: many

CDR3nt: TGCGCCAGCAGCCAAGAAAGGTTATTCTATGGCTACACCTTC
CDR3aa: CASSQERLFYGYTF
v_gene: TRBV4-1
j_gene: TRBJ1-2
d_gene: .
abundance: many

CDR3nt: TGTGCCAGCAGTTCCCTGACAGGATGGGACACTGAAGCTTTCTTT
CDR3aa: CASSSLTGWDTEAFF
v_gene: TRBV12-3/TRBV12-4
j_gene: TRBJ1-1
d_gene: .
abundance: many

CDR3nt: TGCGCCAGCAGCCAAGATGGGGCTAGCGGGACCACAGATACGCAGTATTTT
CDR3aa: CASSQDGASGTTDTQYF
v_gene: TRBV4-1
j_gene: TRBJ2-3
d_gene: TRBD2
abundance: many

CDR3nt: TGTGCCAGCAGTTTACGGGGGGCGGGGGAGACCCAGTACTTC
CDR3aa: CASSLRGAGETQYF
v_gene: TRBV6-5
j_gene: TRBJ2-5
d_gene: .
abundance: .

CDR3nt: TGCGCCAGCAGCTTGAGGCAGGGACCTAATTCACCCCTCAACTTT
CDR3aa: CASSLRQGPNSPLNF
v_gene: TRBV5-1
j_gene: TRBJ1-6
d_gene: .
abundance: few

CDR3nt: TGTGCCAGCAGTTACAGGGGTAGGGGTGAAGCTTTCTTT
CDR3aa: CASSYRGRGEAFF
v_gene: TRBV6-5
j_gene: TRBJ1-1
d_gene: .
abundance: many

CDR3nt: TGTGCCAGCACCCCTTCGGGCACAGGGGGCGTGGACGAGCAGTACTTC
CDR3aa: CASTPSGTGGVDEQYF
v_gene: TRBV12-3/TRBV12-4
j_gene: TRBJ2-7
d_gene: TRBD1
abundance: .

CDR3nt: TGCAGTGCTCGTGCGGGACAGGGATATAATTCACCCCTCAACTTT
CDR3aa: CSARAGQGYNSPLNF
v_gene: TRBV20-1
j_gene: TRBJ1-6
d_gene: TRBD1
abundance: many

CDR3nt: TGCGCCAGCAGCTTGGTTATAAGCGGGGGCACCGGGGAGCTGTTTTTT
CDR3aa: CASSLVISGGTGELFF
v_gene: TRBV5-1
j_gene: TRBJ2-2
d_gene: TRBD2
abundance: many

CDR3nt: TGCAGTGCTAGAGACACCGGACAGTATAGCAATCAGCCCCAGCATTTT
CDR3aa: CSARDTGQYSNQPQHF
v_gene: TRBV20-1
j_gene: TRBJ1-5
d_gene: .
abundance: many

CDR3nt: TGCAGTGGAAGGGACAATGATTACGAGCAGTACTTC
CDR3aa: CSGRDNDYEQYF
v_gene: TRBV20-1
j_gene: TRBJ2-7
d_gene: .
abundance: many

CDR3nt: TGTGCCAGCAGCCGAGGGGCAATCGGGGGTGAGCAGTTCTTC
CDR3aa: CASSRGAIGGEQFF
v_gene: TRBV6-5
j_gene: TRBJ2-1
d_gene: .
abundance: many

CDR3nt: TGTGCCAGCAGCTTAGCGGGGGAGGCAGAGACCCAGTACTTC
CDR3aa: CASSLAGEAETQYF
v_gene: TRBV7-3
j_gene: TRBJ2-5
d_gene: TRBD2
abundance: many

CDR3nt: TGTGCCAGCAGCTACCCGGGGCAGGGCTCCTACGAGCAGTACTTC
CDR3aa: CASSYPGQGSYEQYF
v_gene: TRBV6-5
j_gene: TRBJ2-7
d_gene: .
abundance: .

CDR3nt: TGTGCCAGCAGGGCCGGGACAGGGAGGACCGGGGAGCTGTTTTTT
CDR3aa: CASRAGTGRTGELFF
v_gene: TRBV7-2
j_gene: TRBJ2-2
d_gene: TRBD1
abundance: many

CDR3nt: TGCGCCAGCAGCCGTCAGCGGGGGATCTACGAGCAGTACTTC
CDR3aa: CASSRQRGIYEQYF
v_gene: TRBV4-1
j_gene: TRBJ2-7
d_gene: TRBD2
abundance: many

CDR3nt: TGTGCCAGCAGCGCAGGACAGGGGTCCTACGAGCAGTACTTC
CDR3aa: CASSAGQGSYEQYF
v_gene: TRBV6-6
j_gene: TRBJ2-7
d_gene: TRBD1
abundance: many

CDR3nt: TGCGCCAGCAAGAATGTGGGTCCAGATACGCAGTATTTT
CDR3aa: CASKNVGPDTQYF
v_gene: TRBV5-1
j_gene: TRBJ2-3
d_gene: .
abundance: few

CDR3nt: TGTGCCAGCAGTTTAGGACGGACAGGGAATAATGAAAAACTGTTTTTT
CDR3aa: CASSLGRTGNNEKLFF
v_gene: TRBV6-1
j_gene: TRBJ1-4
d_gene: TRBD1
abundance: many

CDR3nt: TGCAGTGCTAGAGAGCAGGGTCAGGAGACCCAGTACTTC
CDR3aa: CSAREQGQETQYF
v_gene: TRBV20-1
j_gene: TRBJ2-5
d_gene: .
abundance: many

CDR3nt: TGTGCCAGCAGCTCGCCTCGGGGGGCTAGCGGGGAGCTGTTTTTT
CDR3aa: CASSSPRGASGELFF
v_gene: TRBV7-2
j_gene: TRBJ2-2
d_gene: .
abundance: many

CDR3nt: TGTGCCAGCAGTGAATCGGGAGGGCAACAGCCCCAGCATTTT
CDR3aa: CASSESGGQQPQHF
v_gene: TRBV6-1
j_gene: TRBJ1-5
d_gene: .
abundance: many

CDR3nt: TGCAGTGCTAGAGGTCCCCAGAATGGTTATGGCTACACCTTC
CDR3aa: CSARGPQNGYGYTF
v_gene: TRBV20-1
j_gene: TRBJ1-2
d_gene: .
abundance: many

CDR3nt: TGTGCCAGCAGCTTGGGGACCGCCTCCCGGGGCTACACCTTC
CDR3aa: CASSLGTASRGYTF
v_gene: TRBV5-6
j_gene: TRBJ1-2
d_gene: .
abundance: many

CDR3nt: TGTGCCAGCCAGGAGCACACTACTCCCTACGAGCAGTACTTC
CDR3aa: CASQEHTTPYEQYF
v_gene: TRBV21-1
j_gene: TRBJ2-7
d_gene: .
abundance: many

CDR3nt: TGTGCCAGCAGCTTCCCCCCGACCGGGGAGCTGTTTTTT
CDR3aa: CASSFPPTGELFF
v_gene: TRBV12-3/TRBV12-4
j_gene: TRBJ2-2
d_gene: .
abundance: many

CDR3nt: TGTGCCAGCAGCCGTACAGGGGACGGAAACACCATATATTTT
CDR3aa: CASSRTGDGNTIYF
v_gene: TRBV12-3/TRBV12-4
j_gene: TRBJ1-3
d_gene: TRBD1
abundance: many

CDR3nt: TGTGCCATCAGTGAGCGGATCGGGGGCTATGAGCAGTTCTTC
CDR3aa: CAISERIGGYEQFF
v_gene: TRBV10-3
j_gene: TRBJ2-1
d_gene: .
abundance: many

CDR3nt: TGTGCCAGCACAGGACTAGCGGGGAACACCGGGGAGCTGTTTTTT
CDR3aa: CASTGLAGNTGELFF
v_gene: TRBV25-1
j_gene: TRBJ2-2
d_gene: TRBD2
abundance: many

CDR3nt: TGTGCCAGCAGCCAAGGCTTCGGGGGCGCAGATAATTCACCCCTCAACTTT
CDR3aa: CASSQGFGGADNSPLNF
v_gene: TRBV3-1
j_gene: TRBJ1-6
d_gene: .
abundance: .

CDR3nt: TGCAGTGCTAGAGTACGGAGCTCCTACGAGCAGTACTTC
CDR3aa: CSARVRSSYEQYF
v_gene: TRBV20-1
j_gene: TRBJ2-7
d_gene: .
abundance: many

CDR3nt: TGTGCCATCAGTGCGGAAACTGGAAAGACGAACACTGAAGCTTTCTTT
CDR3aa: CAISAETGKTNTEAFF
v_gene: TRBV10-3
j_gene: TRBJ1-1
d_gene: .
abundance: .

CDR3nt: TGCAGTGCTAGACTAGCGGGGGGCCAGACCGGGGAGCTGTTTTTT
CDR3aa: CSARLAGGQTGELFF
v_gene: TRBV20-1
j_gene: TRBJ2-2
d_gene: TRBD2
abundance: few

CDR3nt: TGCAGTGCTAGGACAGGGGTAGGAGCTTTCTTT
CDR3aa: CSARTGVGAFF
v_gene: TRBV20-1
j_gene: TRBJ1-1
d_gene: TRBD1
abundance: many

CDR3nt: TGCGCCAGCAGCTCCGAAGGACTAGCGGGTTACAATGAGCAGTTCTTC
CDR3aa: CASSSEGLAGYNEQFF
v_gene: TRBV5-1
j_gene: TRBJ2-1
d_gene: TRBD2
abundance: many

CDR3nt: TGCGCCAGCAGCCGCGGGGGTACTGGAGATACGCAGTATTTT
CDR3aa: CASSRGGTGDTQYF
v_gene: TRBV5-1
j_gene: TRBJ2-3
d_gene: TRBD2
abundance: few

CDR3nt: TGTGCCAGCAGCACCGGACAGGGCCAAGCTTTCTTT
CDR3aa: CASSTGQGQAFF
v_gene: TRBV12-3/TRBV12-4
j_gene: TRBJ1-1
d_gene: TRBD1
abundance: many

CDR3nt: TGCGCCAGCAGCTTGGGACTGACTTACGAGCAGTACTTC
CDR3aa: CASSLGLTYEQYF
v_gene: TRBV5-1
j_gene: TRBJ2-7
d_gene: .
abundance: few

CDR3nt: TGTGCCAGCACCCCAGGACGAATTACAGGGGACGCCTACACCTTC
CDR3aa: CASTPGRITGDAYTF
v_gene: TRBV6-5
j_gene: TRBJ1-2
d_gene: TRBD1
abundance: .

CDR3nt: TGTGCCAGCAGTGGATCCGGGACTAGCGGGGAAGTCGGAGAGACCCAGTACTTC
CDR3aa: CASSGSGTSGEVGETQYF
v_gene: TRBV25-1
j_gene: TRBJ2-5
d_gene: TRBD2
abundance: many